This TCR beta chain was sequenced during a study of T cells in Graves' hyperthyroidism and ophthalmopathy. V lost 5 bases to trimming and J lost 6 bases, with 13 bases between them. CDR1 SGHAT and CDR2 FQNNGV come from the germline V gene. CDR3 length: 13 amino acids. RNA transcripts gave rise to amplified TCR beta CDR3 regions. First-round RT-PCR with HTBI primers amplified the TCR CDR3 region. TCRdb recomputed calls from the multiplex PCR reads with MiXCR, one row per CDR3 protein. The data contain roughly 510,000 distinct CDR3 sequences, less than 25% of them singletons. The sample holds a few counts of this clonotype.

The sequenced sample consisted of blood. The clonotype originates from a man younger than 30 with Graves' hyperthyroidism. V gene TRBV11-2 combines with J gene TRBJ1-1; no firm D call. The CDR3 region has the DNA TGTGCCAGCAGCCCCCGGGATTGGGCTGAAGCTTTCTTT. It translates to CASSPRDWAEAFF.